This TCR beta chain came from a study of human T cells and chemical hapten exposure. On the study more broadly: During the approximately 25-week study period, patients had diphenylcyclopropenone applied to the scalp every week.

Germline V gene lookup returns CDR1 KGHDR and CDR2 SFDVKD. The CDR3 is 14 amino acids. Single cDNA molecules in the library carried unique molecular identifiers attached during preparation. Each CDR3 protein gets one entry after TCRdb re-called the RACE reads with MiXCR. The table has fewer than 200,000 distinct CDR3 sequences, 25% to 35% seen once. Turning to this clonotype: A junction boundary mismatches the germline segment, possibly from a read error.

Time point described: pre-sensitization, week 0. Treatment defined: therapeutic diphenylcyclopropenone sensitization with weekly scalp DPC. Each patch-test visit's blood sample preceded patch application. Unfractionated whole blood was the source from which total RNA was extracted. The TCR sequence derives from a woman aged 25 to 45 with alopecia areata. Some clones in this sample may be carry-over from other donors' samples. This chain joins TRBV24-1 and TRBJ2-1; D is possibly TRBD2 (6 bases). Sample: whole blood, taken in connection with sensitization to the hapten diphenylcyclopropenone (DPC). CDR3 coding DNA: TGTGCCACGAGTGGGTCTAGCGACTACAATGAGCAGTTCTTC. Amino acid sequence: CATSGSSDYNEQFF.